The 22 T cell receptor beta chains in this list originate from one sample, sequenced in a study of blood T cell repertoires in COVID-19. Measured with immunoSEQ multiplex PCR; TCRdb has only the in-frame clones, and not every one. The sample yields about 260,000 clones, more than 85% seen once. The sequenced material came from peripheral blood. The origin of the receptors is a person between 18 and 30 years old with COVID-19, enrolled during active disease.

This chain uses TRBV6-5 with TRBJ2-2, with D possibly being TRBD2 (7 bases). Looked up from germline, CDR1 is MNHEY and CDR2 is SVGAGI. The length of the CDR3 is 15 residues. Trimming stripped 6 bases from V and 5 bases from J, with 16 bases between. CDR3 DNA sequence: TGTGCCAGCAGCTCCCGGGGGGCAAGGACCGGGGAGCTGTTTTTT. It translates to CASSSRGARTGELFF.

The chain combines TRBV5-3 with TRBJ2-3, with D possibly TRBD2 on 6 matching bases. TRBV5-3 is sorted into the ORF group, with uncertain function. The germline V and J ends were trimmed by 0 bases and 0 bases, with 26 bases remaining between them. CDR3 length: 21 amino acids. The CDR3 nucleotides are TGTGCCAGAAGCTTGGTTTGCGTTTGTGGAGGCGGGGCCCTAAGCACAGATACGCAGTATTTT. Translating it yields CARSLVCVCGGGALSTDTQYF.

This chain links TRBV14 with TRBJ1-1; possible D gene TRBD1, 5 bases. This CDR3 has 16 residues. CDR1 is SGHDN, CDR2 FVKESK, per germline. Trimming cost V 1 base and J 2 bases, with 14 bases left between them. DNA of the CDR3: TGTGCCAGCAGCCAAGCAGGGCAGCCAAGAAACACTGAAGCTTTCTTT. It yields the protein CASSQAGQPRNTEAFF. Complete variable domain (other parts from reference TRBV14 and TRBJ1-1): EAGVTQFPSHSVIEKGQTVTLRCDPISGHDNLYWYRRVMGKEIKFLLHFVKESKQDESGMPNNRFLAERTGGTYSTLKVQPAELEDSGVYFCASSQAGQPRNTEAFFGQGTRLTVV.

The chain recombines TRBV5-1 with TRBJ1-2; D unclear. This CDR3 spans 14 amino acids. CDR1 SGHRS and CDR2 YFSETQ come from the germline V gene. The V end was cut by 0 bases, the J end by 5 bases, with 11 bases between. CDR3 amino acids: CASSLGEKSYGYTF. The CDR3 DNA follows: TGCGCCAGCAGCTTGGGGGAGAAGTCTTATGGCTACACCTTC. Full variable domain (remainder filled in from reference TRBV5-1 and TRBJ1-2): KAGVTQTPRYLIKTRGQQVTLSCSPISGHRSVSWYQQTPGQGLQFLFEYFSETQRNKGNFPGRFSGRQFSNSRSEMNVSTLELGDSALYLCASSLGEKSYGYTFGSGTRLTVV.

V is TRBV5-4 and J is TRBJ2-3; TRBD2 is a possible D gene (6 bases). Trimming removed 6 bases at V and 1 base at J, with 15 bases between. Germline CDR1 and CDR2: SGHNT and YYREEE (reference sequence). The CDR3 covers 15 residues. The CDR3 DNA reads as TGTGCCAGCATTGCCCGGGAGTCTGGCACAGATACGCAGTATTTT. Its protein is CASIARESGTDTQYF.

The rearrangement joins TRBV5-1 to TRBJ2-1, with 8 positions matching TRBD1. Germline V lookup: CDR1 SGHRS, CDR2 YFSETQ. CDR3 size: 15 residues. V gave up 0 bases and J gave up 6 bases; unmatched junction bases: 5. CDR3 region: CASSLGTGGGNEQFF. CDR3 bases: TGCGCCAGCAGCTTGGGTACAGGGGGAGGCAATGAGCAGTTCTTC. The full variable domain, completed using reference TRBV5-1 and TRBJ2-1, is KAGVTQTPRYLIKTRGQQVTLSCSPISGHRSVSWYQQTPGQGLQFLFEYFSETQRNKGNFPGRFSGRQFSNSRSEMNVSTLELGDSALYLCASSLGTGGGNEQFFGPGTRLTVL.

V and J are TRBV6-5 and TRBJ2-1, with D possibly matching TRBD2 (5 bases). The CDR3 has 15 amino acids. Germline loops: CDR1 MNHEY, CDR2 SVGAGI. V was clipped by 8 bases and J by 3 bases, with 17 bases between them. CDR3 sequence reads: CASQTTPLNYNEQFF. DNA for the CDR3: TGTGCCAGCCAGACTACACCGTTGAACTACAATGAGCAGTTCTTC.

V gene TRBV9 combines with J gene TRBJ2-3; 9 nucleotides match TRBD2. V was pared by 0 bases and J by 4 bases, with 6 bases of the junction left unmatched. The germline V gene has CDR1 SGDLS and CDR2 YYNGEE. CDR3 length: 16 residues. CDR3 residues: CASSVGISGRSDTQYF. The DNA for the CDR3 is TGTGCCAGCAGCGTAGGGATTAGCGGGAGATCAGATACGCAGTATTTT.

The J gene is TRBJ2-5, the V gene TRBV5-4; TRBD2 matches 8 bases. Per germline, CDR1 SGHNT and CDR2 YYREEE (reference sequence). The CDR3 consists of 15 residues. Germline trimming cut 4 bases from V and 3 bases from J; bases unmatched to any gene: 8. CDR3 bases: TGTGCCAGCAGCGCCAAGCGGGAGATAGAAGAGACCCAGTACTTC. Encoded protein: CASSAKREIEETQYF.

The chain employs TRBV11-2 and TRBJ2-7; tentatively, D is TRBD1 (5 bases). The CDR3 consists of 11 residues. From germline, CDR1 is SGHAT and CDR2 FQNNGV. Trimming cost V 3 bases and J 6 bases, with 6 bases left between them. The CDR3 here is CASSFTGEQYF. The CDR3 DNA is TGTGCCAGCAGCTTCACAGGCGAGCAGTACTTC.

This chain connects TRBV4-2 to TRBJ2-7; the match to TRBD1 covers 11 bases. CDR3 size: 15 residues. Germline CDR1 and CDR2: LGHNA and YNFKEQ. V was pared by 1 base and J by 5 bases, with 4 bases of the junction left unmatched. The DNA of the CDR3 is TGTGCCAGCAGCCAAGGGACAGGGGGCTTGGACGAGCAGTACTTC. Translating it yields CASSQGTGGLDEQYF.

The J gene is TRBJ1-1, the V gene TRBV6-6; 7 bases fit TRBD1. CDR3 length equals 17 residues. Germline V CDR1 and CDR2: MNHNY, SVGAGI (reference sequence). V lost 5 bases to trimming and J lost 3 bases; unmatched junction nucleotides: 15. CDR3 coding DNA: TGTGCCAGCAGTCCACGATTCAAAGGGACAGCGTACACTGAAGCTTTCTTT. Encoded protein: CASSPRFKGTAYTEAFF.

The V gene is TRBV11-3, the J gene TRBJ2-3, with unresolved D. The CDR3 length is 13 residues. V gave up 5 bases and J gave up 0 bases, with 6 bases separating them. Germline V CDR1 and CDR2: SGHNT, YENEEA. CDR3: CASSPLSTDTQYF. The CDR3 region has the DNA TGTGCCAGCAGCCCTCTTAGCACAGATACGCAGTATTTT.

The rearrangement joins TRBV5-1 to TRBJ2-2; D gene unclear. The length of the CDR3 is 14 residues. V was shortened by 1 base and J by 3 bases, with 7 bases between the two germline ends. Germline-derived CDR1 and CDR2 are SGHRS and YFSETQ. CDR3 protein: CASSLSGYTGELFF. CDR3 nucleotides: TGCGCCAGCAGCTTGTCCGGGTACACCGGGGAGCTGTTTTTT.

The V gene is TRBV29-1, the J gene TRBJ2-7; 9 nucleotides align to TRBD1. J lost 5 bases, V lost 6 bases, and 8 bases had no gene match. The CDR3 is 13 residues long. Germline-derived CDR1 and CDR2 are SQVTM and ANQGSEA. The CDR3 nucleotides are TGCAGCGTCCTTGGGACAGGGACCCACGAGCAGTACTTC. This translates into CSVLGTGTHEQYF.

The V and J genes are TRBV28 and TRBJ1-5, with TRBD1 as a possible D gene (6 bases). Germline-derived CDR1 and CDR2 are MDHEN and SYDVKM. With 6 bases removed from V and 0 bases from J, the gap between germline ends came to 12 bases. The CDR3 length is 15 residues. The CDR3 here is CASSEGGYSNQPQHF. The CDR3 region has the DNA TGTGCCAGCAGCGAGGGGGGGTATAGCAATCAGCCCCAGCATTTT.

This sequence joins TRBV9 and TRBJ2-1, with a possible D match to TRBD1 (6 bases). This CDR3 has 16 residues. Germline V gene lookup returns CDR1 SGDLS and CDR2 YYNGEE. V was clipped by 0 bases and J by 0 bases, with 10 bases between them. The CDR3 coding sequence is TGTGCCAGCAGCGTAGAGGGGGATAGCTCCTACAATGAGCAGTTCTTC. Translation gives CASSVEGDSSYNEQFF.

The chain joins TRBV9 to TRBJ2-5; 12 positions agree with TRBD1. The ends lost 1 base at V and 5 bases at J; junction bases unmatched: 3. Germline values: CDR1 SGDLS, CDR2 YYNGEE. This CDR3 has 15 residues. CDR3 sequence reads: CASSVRGQGAETQYF. In nucleotides, the CDR3 is TGTGCCAGCAGCGTAAGGGGACAGGGGGCGGAGACCCAGTACTTC.

This clone came up once. The V and J genes are TRBV19 and TRBJ2-1; 11 positions match TRBD2. Losses at the gene ends were 2 bases for V and 10 bases for J; bases not matched to a gene: 10. The CDR3 runs 16 residues. From germline, CDR1 is LNHDA and CDR2 SQIVND (reference sequence). CDR3 region: CASSIPPRLAGNEQFF. CDR3 DNA: TGTGCCAGTAGTATACCCCCCCGACTAGCGGGAAACGAGCAGTTCTTC.

The chain has TRBV20-1 and TRBJ2-5; D gene uncertain. The V end was cut by 3 bases, the J end by 7 bases, with 6 bases between. Germline V gene lookup returns CDR1 DFQATT and CDR2 SNEGSKA (reference sequence). The CDR3 has 10 residues. The chain's CDR3 is CSASDGTQYF. In nucleotides, the CDR3 is TGCAGTGCTAGTGACGGGACCCAGTACTTC.

The chain joins TRBV5-1 to TRBJ1-1; D possibly corresponds to TRBD1 (6 bases). CDR3 length: 15 residues. Deletions cut 0 bases from V and 0 bases from J, with 9 bases between. Germline V gene lookup returns CDR1 SGHRS and CDR2 YFSETQ. The CDR3 DNA follows: TGCGCCAGCAGCTTGGGGGGGCACCTGAACACTGAAGCTTTCTTT. It yields the protein CASSLGGHLNTEAFF.

The table lists this clone with a few counts. The chain employs TRBV7-3 and TRBJ1-1; 9 bases line up with TRBD1. V shed 0 bases, J shed 4 bases, and the junction held 0 bases outside the gene matches. The CDR3 totals 14 residues. Per germline, CDR1 SGHTA and CDR2 FQGTGA. CDR3 coding DNA: TGTGCCAGCAGCTTAACGGGACAGGGCACTGAAGCTTTCTTT. Its translation: CASSLTGQGTEAFF.